The 10 T cell receptor beta chains below were found in one sample sequenced in a study of shared clonotypes between healthy human individuals. Sequencing was performed with immunoSEQ multiplex PCR; in TCRdb, only in-frame clones are kept and a portion is missing. The sample shows approximately 470,000 clones, more than 65% of them seen only once. The material sequenced was PBMCs. Receptor source: a woman aged 40 to 49 in good health. Some clones in this sample may be carry-over from other donors' samples.

Remarks on this clone: With a far larger clone one base away, a read error is the likely cause. The chain joins TRBV2 to TRBJ2-1, with D unresolved. The CDR3 runs to 11 residues. Germline CDR1 is SNHLY and CDR2 is FYNNEI. Here the CDR3 DNA reads TGTGTCAGCACCAACTACAATGAGCAGTTCTTC. It codes for CVSTNYNEQFF.

The chain is built from TRBV5-1 and TRBJ2-2; no clear D. CDR1 and CDR2 from the germline V gene are SGHRS and YFSETQ. V shed 0 bases and J shed 6 bases, with 12 bases lying between them. CDR3 length: 15 residues. The chain's CDR3 is CASSLGTRISGELFF. CDR3 DNA sequence: TGCGCCAGCAGCTTGGGGACCCGGATTTCCGGGGAGCTGTTTTTT.

Concerning this clone itself: The sample carries other DNA sequences with the same CDR3. The chain combines TRBV11-2 with TRBJ1-1; possibly TRBD1 for D (6 bases). The germline CDR1 and CDR2 sequences are SGHAT and FQNNGV. V lost 5 bases to trimming and J lost 4 bases, with 11 bases between them. The CDR3 runs to 13 residues. The CDR3 sequence: CASSPGGGTEAFF. In DNA, the CDR3 is TGTGCCAGCAGCCCCGGAGGGGGCACTGAAGCTTTCTTT.

The chain recombines TRBV5-1 with TRBJ2-7; D might be TRBD1 (5 bases). Looked up from germline, CDR1 is SGHRS and CDR2 is YFSETQ. This CDR3 is built from 12 residues. The ends were cut back, 4 bases at V and 7 bases at J, with 12 bases in the middle. Here the CDR3 DNA reads TGCGCCAGCAGCGCCCAGGGCGAGGAGCAGTACTTC. Protein sequence: CASSAQGEEQYF. Filled out from reference TRBV5-1 and TRBJ2-7, the complete variable domain reads KAGVTQTPRYLIKTRGQQVTLSCSPISGHRSVSWYQQTPGQGLQFLFEYFSETQRNKGNFPGRFSGRQFSNSRSEMNVSTLELGDSALYLCASSAQGEEQYFGPGTRLTVT.

The chain uses TRBV9 and TRBJ2-7; tentatively, D is TRBD2 (7 bases). The CDR3 loop spans 16 amino acids. Germline V gene data show CDR1 as SGDLS and CDR2 as YYNGEE. V lost 3 bases and J 5 bases, leaving 21 bases between the germline ends. CDR3 sequence (DNA): TGTGCCAGCAGCGCCTACCCGGGGGCGGGGGCTGACGAGCAGTACTTC. It yields the protein CASSAYPGAGADEQYF.

The chain joins TRBV6-5 to TRBJ1-2; no clear D gene. V lost 6 bases and J 0 bases, leaving 11 bases between the germline ends. Germline assignment: CDR1 MNHEY and CDR2 SVGAGI. The CDR3 runs 14 residues. In nucleotides, the CDR3 is TGTGCCAGCAGCCCTCTGAGGCCTAACTATGGCTACACCTTC. Its protein product is CASSPLRPNYGYTF.

The chain recombines TRBV2 with TRBJ2-1; D is unclear. V was cut by 6 bases and J by 8 bases, with 5 bases left in between. The CDR3 spans 10 residues. Germline V gives CDR1 SNHLY, CDR2 FYNNEI. The CDR3 nucleotides are TGTGCCAGCAGGGAGTATGAGCAGTTCTTC. This gives the protein CASREYEQFF.

A remark on this clone: The sample contains more than one DNA sequence encoding this CDR3. The V and J genes are TRBV30 and TRBJ2-5; TRBD1 matches 10 bases. The CDR3 runs 13 residues. The germline V gene has CDR1 GTSNPN and CDR2 SVGIG (reference sequence). Trimming removed 3 bases from V and 4 bases from J; junction bases left unmatched: 2. The CDR3 DNA reads TGTGCCTGGAGGGGACAGGGGCCAGAGACCCAGTACTTC. Its translation: CAWRGQGPETQYF. Based on the CDR3 plus reference TRBV30 and TRBJ2-5, the full variable domain is SQTIHQWPATLVQPVGSPLSLECTVEGTSNPNLYWYRQAAGRGLQLLFYSVGIGQISSEVPQNLSASRPQDRQFILSSKKLLLSDSGFYLCAWRGQGPETQYFGPGTRLLVL.

Points on this clone: A far larger clone is only one base removed, so a read error is likely. Other DNA sequences from this sample encode an identical CDR3 as well. The chain uses TRBV30 and TRBJ2-7; 8 bases fit TRBD2. Germline CDR1 is GTSNPN and CDR2 is SVGIG (reference sequence). The CDR3 loop spans 14 amino acids. The V and J ends lost 3 bases and 2 bases, in that order; junction bases with no gene match: 6. The CDR3 spells CAWRPLAATYEQYF. CDR3 DNA sequence: TGTGCCTGGAGACCACTAGCGGCCACCTACGAGCAGTACTTC. The variable domain in full, completed from reference TRBV30 and TRBJ2-7, reads SQTIHQWPATLVQPVGSPLSLECTVEGTSNPNLYWYRQAAGRGLQLLFYSVGIGQISSEVPQNLSASRPQDRQFILSSKKLLLSDSGFYLCAWRPLAATYEQYFGPGTRLTVT.

The chain combines TRBV23-1 with TRBJ2-7; D is ambiguous. TRBV23-1 is classed as an ORF, of uncertain function. This CDR3 spans 17 amino acids. Deletions cut 6 bases from V and 0 bases from J, with 21 bases between. For the CDR3, the DNA is TGCGCCAGCAGGGCCAATTACAAGGCCCCAAGCTCCTACGAGCAGTACTTC. It translates to CASRANYKAPSSYEQYF.